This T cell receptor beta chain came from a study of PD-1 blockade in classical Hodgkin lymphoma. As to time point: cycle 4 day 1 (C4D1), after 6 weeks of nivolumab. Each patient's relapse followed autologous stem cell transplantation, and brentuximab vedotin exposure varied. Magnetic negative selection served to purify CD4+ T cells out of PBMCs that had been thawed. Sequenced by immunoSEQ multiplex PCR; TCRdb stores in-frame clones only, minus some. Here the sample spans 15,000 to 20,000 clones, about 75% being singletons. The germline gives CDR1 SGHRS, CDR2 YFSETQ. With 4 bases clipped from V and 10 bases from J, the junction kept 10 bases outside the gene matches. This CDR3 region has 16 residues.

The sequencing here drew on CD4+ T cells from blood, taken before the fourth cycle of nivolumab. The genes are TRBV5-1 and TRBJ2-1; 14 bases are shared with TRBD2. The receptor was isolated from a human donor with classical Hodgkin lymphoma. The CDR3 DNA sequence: TGCGCCAGCAGCCCTAGCGGACTAGCGGGGGGACGGGAGCAGTTCTTC. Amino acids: CASSPSGLAGGREQFF.